What follows describes a single T cell receptor (beta chain). Its antigen is not known. These data belong to a study of post-analysis software for immune sequencing data. Overall study: Clinical courses comprised relapsing-remitting, secondary progressive and progressive-relapsing multiple sclerosis.

General observations from the study: A significant reduction in normalized Chao1 diversity was observed in multiple sclerosis patients versus controls. Relative to controls, patients had 5 or 6 TRBV segments at higher frequency, with TRBV5-6, TRBV5-1 and TRBV20-1 among these. Samples made in the same batch grouped tightly together by F measure.

The CDR3 consists of 14 residues. The V gene end was trimmed by 6 bases and the J gene end by 7 bases; junction bases not matched to a gene: 5. The germline CDR1 and CDR2 sequences are MDHEN and SYDVKM. Unique molecular identifiers tagged the TCR beta cDNA libraries. TCRdb processed the PCR reads anew with MiXCR; each CDR3 protein has one entry. The data hold roughly 580,000 distinct CDR3 sequences, with 44% observed a single time. The sequenced material came from blood. V gene TRBV28 combines with J gene TRBJ1-4, with TRBD1 matching 10 bases. The TCR sequence derives from a girl aged 10 to 17 with multiple sclerosis. The DNA of the CDR3 is TGTGCCAGCAGCCGACAGGGGGCACGTGAAAAACTGTTTTTT. It translates to CASSRQGAREKLFF.